This T cell receptor (beta chain) was sequenced in a study of human T cells and chemical hapten exposure. This sample's time point: pre-sensitization, week 0. The sample's treatment: therapeutic diphenylcyclopropenone sensitization with weekly scalp DPC. This clonotype was recorded many times. MiXCR was run by TCRdb on the RACE reads, yielding one entry per CDR3 protein. The table includes some 45,000 distinct CDR3 sequences, around 11% detected once. CDR1 and CDR2 from the germline V gene are KGHSH and LQKENI. Deletions cut 5 bases from V and 7 bases from J, with 14 bases between. The CDR3 consists of 14 residues.

The chain is built from TRBV18 and TRBJ1-4; D unclear. This TCR was sampled from a woman aged 30 to 39 with alopecia areata. Some clones in this sample may be carry-over from other donors' samples. This specimen consisted of whole blood, obtained in connection with sensitization to the hapten diphenylcyclopropenone (DPC). As DNA, the CDR3 is TGTGCCAGCTCAGAGCGGGATGCAAGTGAAAAACTGTTTTTT. Translation gives CASSERDASEKLFF. The complete variable domain, with remaining parts taken from reference TRBV18 and TRBJ1-4, reads NAGVMQNPRHLVRRRGQEARLRCSPMKGHSHVYWYRQLPEEGLKFMVYLQKENIIDESGMPKERFSAEFPKEGPSILRIQQVVRGDSAAYFCASSERDASEKLFFGSGTQLSVL.